What follows describes a single T cell receptor (beta chain). No antigen is known for it. TCRdb's table, derived via immunoSEQ multiplex PCR, lists solely in-frame clones and lacks some. The sample shows some 110,000 clones, about nine tenths of them seen only once. This entry is derived from a study of T cell responses to AZD1222 COVID-19 vaccine. Study-level findings and limits: Clonal diversity was possibly underestimated; the donors were predominantly white British and more often female. Sampling captured repertoires only after the peak T cell response.

This CDR3 is built from 11 residues. The V end was cut by 5 bases, the J end by 1 base, with 1 base between. This receptor was obtained from an adult who received the AZD1222 COVID-19 vaccine. The sequenced sample was peripheral blood, obtained 28 days after the second AZD1222 dose. V gene TRBV12-3 or TRBV12-4 combines with J gene TRBJ2-3; D call uncertain. CDR3 nucleotide sequence: TGTGCCAGCAGTCGCACAGATACGCAGTATTTT. Protein sequence: CASSRTDTQYF.